The entry below gives a single T cell receptor (beta chain) sequence along with its context. Use of 60 Vbeta and 13 Jbeta primers characterized the PCR. TCRdb keeps only in-frame clones here, not all; method: immunoSEQ multiplex PCR. This sample carries about 130,000 clones, less than 90% of them seen once, and the ten largest clones take 1.5%. This record belongs to a study of cytomegalovirus exposure and HLA in healthy donors. The clonotype was recovered from a man aged 40-50 years in good health and CMV-seronegative. Material: PBMCs.

CDR3 DNA: TGTGCCACCAGCAGGCGCCGGGGGAGCCAACCCACAGATACGCAGTATTTT. Protein product: CATSRRRGSQPTDTQYF. The chain combines TRBV15 with TRBJ2-3; possible D gene TRBD2, 6 bases. The germline V gene has CDR1 LNHNV and CDR2 YYDKDF (reference sequence). The CDR3 runs 17 residues. Deletions cut 3 bases from V and 2 bases from J, with 18 bases between.